These T cell receptor beta chains were read from a single sample in a study of CD8+ T cells in alopecia areata. Sequenced by immunoSEQ multiplex PCR; TCRdb stores in-frame clones only, minus some. The sample shows under 350,000 clones, about three fifths of them seen only once. Material: CD4+ T cells sorted from blood, obtained at week 24, from a patient treated with tofacitinib. The receptors come from a human donor with alopecia areata. Each CDR3 is given with its conserved first and last residue. The order of the fields is clone size, V gene, CDR3 length, J gene, CDR3 protein. Only part of the rows carry a size: once, few, many, or a class if the clone is expanded.

clone size: .; V gene: TRBV7-9; CDR3 length: 15; J gene: TRBJ1-4; CDR3 protein: CASSFIAGRNEKLFF
clone size: .; V gene: TRBV25-1; CDR3 length: 15; J gene: TRBJ2-7; CDR3 protein: CASSGVDRKPYEQYF
clone size: .; V gene: TRBV19; CDR3 length: 10; J gene: TRBJ1-4; CDR3 protein: CASSDEKLFF
clone size: .; V gene: TRBV2; CDR3 length: 16; J gene: TRBJ2-2; CDR3 protein: CASSVQGLAGTGELFF
clone size: .; V gene: TRBV30; CDR3 length: 11; J gene: TRBJ1-1; CDR3 protein: CARSVDTEAFF
clone size: .; V gene: TRBV2; CDR3 length: 16; J gene: TRBJ2-2; CDR3 protein: CASSSNLLSNTGELFF
clone size: few; V gene: TRBV28; CDR3 length: 14; J gene: TRBJ2-2; CDR3 protein: CASIGGDNTGELFF
clone size: .; V gene: TRBV7-9; CDR3 length: 14; J gene: TRBJ2-7; CDR3 protein: CASSLEPDRYEQYF
clone size: .; V gene: TRBV30; CDR3 length: 13; J gene: TRBJ1-4; CDR3 protein: CAWSAGINEKLFF
clone size: .; V gene: TRBV29-1; CDR3 length: 15; J gene: TRBJ1-2; CDR3 protein: CSVGGDMGHNFGYTF
clone size: .; V gene: TRBV7-2; CDR3 length: 16; J gene: TRBJ1-5; CDR3 protein: CASSLGQGVRNQPQHF
clone size: .; V gene: TRBV5-1; CDR3 length: 13; J gene: TRBJ2-3; CDR3 protein: CASMEPPTDTQYF
clone size: few; V gene: TRBV27; CDR3 length: 14; J gene: TRBJ1-1; CDR3 protein: CASSPRTGYTEAFF
clone size: .; V gene: TRBV7-9; CDR3 length: 13; J gene: TRBJ2-7; CDR3 protein: CASSHSGAGEQYF
clone size: .; V gene: TRBV30; CDR3 length: 19; J gene: TRBJ2-2; CDR3 protein: CACQPTGSPLSRPTGELFF
clone size: .; V gene: TRBV5-1; CDR3 length: 13; J gene: TRBJ2-5; CDR3 protein: CASSREAAGEQYF
clone size: .; V gene: TRBV6-5; CDR3 length: 16; J gene: TRBJ1-2; CDR3 protein: CASSSSTRRWDYGYTF
clone size: few; V gene: TRBV11-2; CDR3 length: 15; J gene: TRBJ2-7; CDR3 protein: CASSTSTGENYEQYF
clone size: .; V gene: TRBV20-1; CDR3 length: 10; J gene: TRBJ1-2; CDR3 protein: CSAGPRGYTF
clone size: .; V gene: TRBV7-2; CDR3 length: 15; J gene: TRBJ2-1; CDR3 protein: CASSETGSSYNEQFF